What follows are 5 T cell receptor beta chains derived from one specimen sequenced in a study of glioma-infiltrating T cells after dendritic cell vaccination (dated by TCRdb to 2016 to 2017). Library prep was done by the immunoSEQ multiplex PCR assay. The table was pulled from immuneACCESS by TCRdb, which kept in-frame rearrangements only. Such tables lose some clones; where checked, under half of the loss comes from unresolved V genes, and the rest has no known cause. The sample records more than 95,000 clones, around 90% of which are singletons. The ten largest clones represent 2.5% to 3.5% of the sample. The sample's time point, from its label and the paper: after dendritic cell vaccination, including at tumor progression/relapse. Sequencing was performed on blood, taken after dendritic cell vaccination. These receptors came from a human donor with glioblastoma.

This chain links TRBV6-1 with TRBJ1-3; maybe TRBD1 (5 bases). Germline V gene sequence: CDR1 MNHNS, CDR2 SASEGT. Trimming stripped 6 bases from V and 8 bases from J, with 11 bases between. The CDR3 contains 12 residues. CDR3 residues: CASRTGEHTIYF. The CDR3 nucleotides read TGTGCCAGCAGGACGGGGGAGCACACCATATATTTT.

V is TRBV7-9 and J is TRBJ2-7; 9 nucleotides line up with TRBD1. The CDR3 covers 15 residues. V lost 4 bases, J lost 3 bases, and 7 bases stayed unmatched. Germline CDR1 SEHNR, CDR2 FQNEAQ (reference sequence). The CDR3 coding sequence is TGTGCCAGCAGCTCATCGGGACAGGGACTCTACGAGCAGTACTTC. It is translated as CASSSSGQGLYEQYF.

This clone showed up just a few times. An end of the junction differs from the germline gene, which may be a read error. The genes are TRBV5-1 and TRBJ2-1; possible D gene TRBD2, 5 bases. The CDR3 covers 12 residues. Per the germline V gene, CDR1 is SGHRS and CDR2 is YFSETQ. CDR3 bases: TGTGCCAGCAGCTTTAGCGTGAATGAGCAGTTCTTC. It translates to CASSFSVNEQFF. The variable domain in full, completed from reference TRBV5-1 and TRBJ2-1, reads KAGVTQTPRYLIKTRGQQVTLSCSPISGHRSVSWYQQTPGQGLQFLFEYFSETQRNKGNFPGRFSGRQFSNSRSEMNVSTLELGDSALYLCASSFSVNEQFFGPGTRLTVL.

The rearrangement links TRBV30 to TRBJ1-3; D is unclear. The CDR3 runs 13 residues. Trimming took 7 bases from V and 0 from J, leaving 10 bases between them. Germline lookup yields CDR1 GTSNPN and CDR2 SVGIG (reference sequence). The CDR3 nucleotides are TGTGCCTTAGACTTGAGCTCTGGAAACACCATATATTTT. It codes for CALDLSSGNTIYF.

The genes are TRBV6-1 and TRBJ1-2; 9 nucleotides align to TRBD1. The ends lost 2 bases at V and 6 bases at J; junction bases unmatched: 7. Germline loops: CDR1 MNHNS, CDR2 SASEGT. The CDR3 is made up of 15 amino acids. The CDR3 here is CASSERGQGRDGYTF. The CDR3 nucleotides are TGTGCCAGCAGTGAACGGGGACAGGGAAGAGATGGCTACACCTTC.